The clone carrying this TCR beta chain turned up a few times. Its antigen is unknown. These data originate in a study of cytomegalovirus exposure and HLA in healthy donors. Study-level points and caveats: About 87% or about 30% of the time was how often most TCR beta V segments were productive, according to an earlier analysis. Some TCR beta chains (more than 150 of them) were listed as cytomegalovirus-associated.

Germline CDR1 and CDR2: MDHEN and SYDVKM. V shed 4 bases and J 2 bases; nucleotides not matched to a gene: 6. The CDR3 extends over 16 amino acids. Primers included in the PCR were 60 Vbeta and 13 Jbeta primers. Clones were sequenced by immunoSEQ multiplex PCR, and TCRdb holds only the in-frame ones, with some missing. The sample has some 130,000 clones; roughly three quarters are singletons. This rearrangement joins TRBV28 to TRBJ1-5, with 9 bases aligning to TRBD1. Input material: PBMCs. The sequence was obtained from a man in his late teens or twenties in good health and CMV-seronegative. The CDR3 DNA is TGTGCCAGCAGTTCGACAGGGGGAGAGGGCAATCAGCCCCAGCATTTT. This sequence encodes CASSSTGGEGNQPQHF.